Listed below are T cell receptor beta chains from one sample, sequenced in a study of cytomegalovirus exposure and HLA in healthy donors. Measured with immunoSEQ multiplex PCR; TCRdb has only the in-frame clones, and not every one. The sample has about 49,000 clones; 94% are singletons. Specimen: PBMCs. The receptors stem from a woman aged 18-30 years in good health and CMV-seropositive. CDR3s include the opening cysteine and the closing phenylalanine or tryptophan. D genes are given only for firm matches. Clone size is given for some rows only: seen once, a few or many times, or a class if the clone is expanded.

V gene	D gene	J gene	clone size	CDR3 DNA	CDR3 protein
TRBV30	TRBD2	TRBJ2-7	NA	TGTGCCTGGAGTGGGCTGGGGCGGGAGGTTTTTGGCGAGCAGTACTTC	CAWSGLGREVFGEQYF
TRBV6-5	NA	TRBJ1-1	NA	TGTGCCAGCAGAGCAAAGAACACTGAAGCTTTCTTT	CASRAKNTEAFF
TRBV15	NA	TRBJ1-2	NA	TGTGCCACCAGCAGAGATCCCGGGGGGTATGGCTACACCTTC	CATSRDPGGYGYTF
TRBV6-5	NA	TRBJ1-1	NA	TGTGCCAGCAGCCGCGAGATGAACACTGAAGCTTTCTTT	CASSREMNTEAFF
TRBV7-7	NA	TRBJ2-7	once	TGTGCTAGCAGCCTTTTCCCCTCCTACGAGCAGTACTTC	CASSLFPSYEQYF
TRBV18	NA	TRBJ2-2	NA	TGTGCCAGCTCACGTAATAGCCAGACCCGGGAGCTGTTTTTT	CASSRNSQTRELFF
TRBV7-9	TRBD2	TRBJ2-1	NA	TGTGCCAGCAGCCCCGGGGGGGGGACGGTATCCTACAATGAGCAGTTCTTC	CASSPGGGTVSYNEQFF
TRBV7-3	TRBD1	TRBJ2-5	NA	TGTGCCAGCAGCCAAGGATTACAGGGGTTAGAGACCCAGTACTTC	CASSQGLQGLETQYF
TRBV18	NA	TRBJ1-3	NA	TGTGCCAGCTCACCAACGGGGGGGAACTCTGGAAACACCATATATTTT	CASSPTGGNSGNTIYF
TRBV6-5	NA	TRBJ2-7	NA	TGTGCCAGCAGTTACATCTCAGGGGACGAGCAGTACTTC	CASSYISGDEQYF
TRBV5-6	NA	TRBJ1-2	once	TGTGCCAGCAGCTACCCTTCGCTCAGGCTTAATGGCTACACCTTC	CASSYPSLRLNGYTF
TRBV4-3	NA	TRBJ2-2	once	TGCGCCAGCAGCCAAGATGGGGGTGGTAGGACAGAGATCACCGGGGAGCTGTTTTTT	CASSQDGGGRTEITGELFF
TRBV7-8	NA	TRBJ1-6	NA	TGTGCCAGCAGCTTAGCACGACCCGGGAGCTCCTATAATTCACCCCTCCACTTT	CASSLARPGSSYNSPLHF
TRBV18	TRBD2	TRBJ2-3	once	TGTGCCAGCTCACCCGGCCCGGGAGGTACGCAGTATTTT	CASSPGPGGTQYF
TRBV19	NA	TRBJ2-1	NA	TGTGCCAGTAGTATGAGAAGCGGACTTTGGGGCAATGAGCAGTTCTTC	CASSMRSGLWGNEQFF
TRBV5-4	NA	TRBJ2-3	NA	TGTGCCTCTGGCGGCTCCAGCACAGATACGCAGTATTTT	CASGGSSTDTQYF
TRBV4-2	NA	TRBJ1-6	NA	TGTGCCAGCAGCCAAGCTTCGGGAGAGGGAAGTTCACCCCTCCACTTT	CASSQASGEGSSPLHF
TRBV28	NA	TRBJ1-1	NA	TGTGCCAGCAGTTTCAGGGGAGATCAAGCTTTCTTT	CASSFRGDQAFF
TRBV27	TRBD2	TRBJ2-1	NA	TGTGCCAGCAGTTTAACTAGCGGGAGTTCCCCCTCCTACAATGAGCAGTTCTTC	CASSLTSGSSPSYNEQFF
TRBV5-1	TRBD1	TRBJ1-3	NA	TGCGCCAGCAGCGCGGACAGGGCGCCCTCTGGAAACACCATATATTTT	CASSADRAPSGNTIYF
TRBV7-9	TRBD1	TRBJ2-7	NA	TGTGCCAGCACCACGATTGGAGGGGACAGGGACGAGCAGTACTTC	CASTTIGGDRDEQYF
TRBV6-5	NA	TRBJ1-1	NA	TGTGCCAGCAGTGACTGGACAGCTTGGACTGAAGCTTTCTTT	CASSDWTAWTEAFF
TRBV5-1	TRBD1	TRBJ1-4	once	TGCGCCAGCAGCTTGCTTCCACAGGGGATTTCAGGTGAAAAACTGTTTTTT	CASSLLPQGISGEKLFF
TRBV7-2	NA	TRBJ1-2	few	TGTGCCAGCAGCTTAAGCGGCGTGGGGCAGGGGAAAGGCTATGGCTACACCTTC	CASSLSGVGQGKGYGYTF
TRBV18	NA	TRBJ2-7	NA	TGTGCCAGCTCACGGGCCCAGGGTTACGAGCAGTACTTC	CASSRAQGYEQYF
TRBV7-9	TRBD2	TRBJ2-1	NA	TGTGCCAGCAGCTCCCAGGCGGCGGGACTAGCGGGATACAATGAGCAGTTCTTC	CASSSQAAGLAGYNEQFF
TRBV25-1	TRBD2	TRBJ2-3	NA	TGTGCCAGCAGTGACCGGACTAGCGGGAGGGCAGATACGCAGTATTTT	CASSDRTSGRADTQYF
TRBV5-4	TRBD1	TRBJ1-2	NA	TGTGCCAGCAGCTTGTACAGGGGAGACGGTGGCTACACCTTC	CASSLYRGDGGYTF
TRBV7-2	TRBD1	TRBJ2-1	NA	TGTGCCAGCAGCCCGGACAGGGGGCCACTAGCGGGCAATTACAATGAGCAGTTCTTC	CASSPDRGPLAGNYNEQFF